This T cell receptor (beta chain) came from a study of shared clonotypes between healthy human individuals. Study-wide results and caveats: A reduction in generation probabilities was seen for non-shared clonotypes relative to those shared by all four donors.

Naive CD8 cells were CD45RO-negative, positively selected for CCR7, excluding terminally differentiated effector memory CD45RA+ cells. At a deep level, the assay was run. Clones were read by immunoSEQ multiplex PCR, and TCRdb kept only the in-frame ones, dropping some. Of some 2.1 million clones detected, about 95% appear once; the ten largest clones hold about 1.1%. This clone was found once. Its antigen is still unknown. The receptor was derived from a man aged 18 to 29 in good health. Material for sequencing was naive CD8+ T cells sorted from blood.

The CDR3 nucleotides read TGTGCCAGCAGCTTTCGATCCGGGGGGGAGACCCAGTACTTC. Its translation: CASSFRSGGETQYF. The gene calls are TRBV7-9 and TRBJ2-5; the match to TRBD2 covers 7 bases. The V gene end was trimmed by 3 bases and the J gene end by 5 bases; junction bases not matched to a gene: 6. CDR3 size: 14 residues. Germline CDR1 SEHNR, CDR2 FQNEAQ (reference sequence).